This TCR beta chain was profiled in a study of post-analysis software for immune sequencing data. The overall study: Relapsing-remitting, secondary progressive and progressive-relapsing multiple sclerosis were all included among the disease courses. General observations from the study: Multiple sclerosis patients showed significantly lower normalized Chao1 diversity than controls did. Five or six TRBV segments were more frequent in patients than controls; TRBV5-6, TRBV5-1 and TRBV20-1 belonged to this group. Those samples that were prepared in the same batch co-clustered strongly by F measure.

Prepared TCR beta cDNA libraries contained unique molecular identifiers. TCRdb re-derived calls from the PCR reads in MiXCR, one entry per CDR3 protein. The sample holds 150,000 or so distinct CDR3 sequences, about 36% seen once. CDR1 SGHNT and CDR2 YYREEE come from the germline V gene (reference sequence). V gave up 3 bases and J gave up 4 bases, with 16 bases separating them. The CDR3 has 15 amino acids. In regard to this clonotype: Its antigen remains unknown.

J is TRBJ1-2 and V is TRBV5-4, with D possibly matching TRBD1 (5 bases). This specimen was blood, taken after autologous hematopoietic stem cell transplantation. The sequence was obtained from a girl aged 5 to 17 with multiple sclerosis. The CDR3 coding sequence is TGTGCCAGCAGCTCGGTAGAAGACAGAATCTATGGCTACACCTTC. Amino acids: CASSSVEDRIYGYTF.